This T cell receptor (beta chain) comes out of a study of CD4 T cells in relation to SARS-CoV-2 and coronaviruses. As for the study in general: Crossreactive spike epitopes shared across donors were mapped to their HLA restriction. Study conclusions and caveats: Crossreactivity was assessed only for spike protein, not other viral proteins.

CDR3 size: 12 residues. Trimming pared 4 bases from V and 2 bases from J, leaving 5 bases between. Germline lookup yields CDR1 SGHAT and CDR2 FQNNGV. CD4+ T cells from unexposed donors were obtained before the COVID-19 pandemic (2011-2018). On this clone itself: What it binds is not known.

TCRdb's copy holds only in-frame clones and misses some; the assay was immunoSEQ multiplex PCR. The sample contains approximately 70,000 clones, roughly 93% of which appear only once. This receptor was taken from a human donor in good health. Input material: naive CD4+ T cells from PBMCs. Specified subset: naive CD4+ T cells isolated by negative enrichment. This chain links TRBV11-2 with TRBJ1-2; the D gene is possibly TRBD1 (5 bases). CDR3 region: CASSYRNYGYTF. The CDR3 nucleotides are TGTGCCAGCAGCTACAGGAACTATGGCTACACCTTC. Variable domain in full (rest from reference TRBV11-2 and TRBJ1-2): EAGVAQSPRYKIIEKRQSVAFWCNPISGHATLYWYQQILGQGPKLLIQFQNNGVVDDSQLPKDRFSAERLKGVDSTLKIQPAKLEDSAVYLCASSYRNYGYTFGSGTRLTVV.